This is a list of T cell receptor beta chains from one sample in a study of OX40 agonist ivuxolimab in advanced cancers. The assay was immunoSEQ multiplex PCR, and TCRdb's table has in-frame clones only and misses some. Of about 19,000 clones listed, around 80% were seen once; the top ten hold more than 50%. Sequenced here: CD4+ or CD8+ T cells sorted from blood, sampled in a trial of the OX40 agonist ivuxolimab. The receptors here all came from an adult with an advanced solid tumor such as melanoma, head and neck, liver or kidney cancer. CDR3s leave out the opening cysteine and the closing phenylalanine or tryptophan.

v_call: TRBV27; cdr3_aa: ASSVGLADPDTQY
v_call: TRBV19; cdr3_aa: ASGQGLAGGQQF
v_call: TRBV27; cdr3_aa: ASSFTRTSGNEQF
v_call: TRBV27; cdr3_aa: ASSQGDRGPEAF
v_call: TRBV4-2; cdr3_aa: ASSLGSSDGRVEGYT
v_call: TRBV10-2; cdr3_aa: ASSEIAGGPGDTQY
v_call: TRBV5-1; cdr3_aa: ASSLEIGVLNTEAF
v_call: TRBV6-4; cdr3_aa: ASSDSGGQGANVLT
v_call: TRBV6-5; cdr3_aa: ASRTSGGDRETQY
v_call: TRBV14; cdr3_aa: ASSQAPTGMNTEAF
v_call: TRBV6-4; cdr3_aa: ASSETGFATNEKLF
v_call: TRBV5-1; cdr3_aa: ASSLSGGAADTQY
v_call: TRBV27; cdr3_aa: ASSWAQGYEQY
v_call: TRBV28; cdr3_aa: ASRLLTGGQETQY
v_call: TRBV30; cdr3_aa: AWSRRGAYEQY
v_call: TRBV19; cdr3_aa: ASSPSYNEQF
v_call: TRBV14; cdr3_aa: ASSLTSGSEAF
v_call: TRBV9; cdr3_aa: ASSVGRGGLQETQY
v_call: TRBV7-6; cdr3_aa: ASSLEGVTEAF
v_call: TRBV2; cdr3_aa: ASETSIQQGLNTEAF
v_call: TRBV18; cdr3_aa: ASSAAGTGGLAGNEQF
v_call: TRBV9; cdr3_aa: ASSGGDNEQF
v_call: TRBV6-5; cdr3_aa: ASSYSTSGDYEQY
v_call: TRBV30; cdr3_aa: AWRETGGYGYT
v_call: TRBV4-3; cdr3_aa: ASSQGTSGDINEQF
v_call: TRBV4-1; cdr3_aa: ASSQEQGAREQY
v_call: TRBV2; cdr3_aa: ASREHKATQY
v_call: TRBV18; cdr3_aa: ASSPTSGVFLPYNEQF
v_call: TRBV7-2; cdr3_aa: ASSLAQPNYGYT
v_call: TRBV6-6; cdr3_aa: ASSLWRNNSPLH
v_call: TRBV2; cdr3_aa: ASSGQGFVSNQPQH
v_call: TRBV29-1; cdr3_aa: SASVDLGDGYT
v_call: TRBV9; cdr3_aa: ASSGRTSGGIINNEQF
v_call: TRBV12-5; cdr3_aa: ASGLGGNEQF
v_call: TRBV19; cdr3_aa: ASSIEVPGRDSGANVLT
v_call: TRBV19; cdr3_aa: ASRSGTGGMNTEAF
v_call: TRBV14; cdr3_aa: ASSPAGRPYNEQF
v_call: TRBV11-2; cdr3_aa: ASSRWQGVDEQF
v_call: TRBV7-9; cdr3_aa: ASSPPGGRYEQY
v_call: TRBV19; cdr3_aa: ASSAGLAVSYEQY
v_call: TRBV6-1; cdr3_aa: ASSEVLGSEQY
v_call: TRBV30; cdr3_aa: AWSPPGTHGTEAF
v_call: TRBV4-3; cdr3_aa: ASSQEVPRTGVIYEQY
v_call: TRBV6-1; cdr3_aa: ASSFFYGYT
v_call: TRBV4-2; cdr3_aa: ASSQRDGYEQY
v_call: TRBV7-9; cdr3_aa: ASSKEGTGRGYT
v_call: TRBV15; cdr3_aa: ATKYSTSGGADHNEQF
v_call: TRBV6-5; cdr3_aa: ASSYAGYEQY
v_call: TRBV27; cdr3_aa: ASSLQTGYQPQH
v_call: TRBV19; cdr3_aa: ASSIGNSDEQY
v_call: TRBV9; cdr3_aa: ASSVMGGQDNEQF
v_call: TRBV30; cdr3_aa: AWSVPGDEQY
v_call: TRBV6-1; cdr3_aa: ASSSGTDNSPLH
v_call: TRBV19; cdr3_aa: ASIRGGEQY
v_call: TRBV5-1; cdr3_aa: ASSLEGGYEQY
v_call: TRBV19; cdr3_aa: ASRPDRLNEKLF
v_call: TRBV7-2; cdr3_aa: ASRLHPGRGDEQF
v_call: TRBV27; cdr3_aa: ASSYSYQETQY
v_call: TRBV5-1; cdr3_aa: ASGLPGQGPNTEAF